Below are 26 T cell receptor beta chains sequenced from a single sample in a study of blood T cell repertoires in COVID-19. Profiled with immunoSEQ multiplex PCR; TCRdb holds only in-frame clones, not every one. This table holds roughly 260,000 clones, around 87% found once. The sequenced sample was peripheral blood. These receptors were collected from a woman aged 45-60 years with acute or convalescent COVID-19.

This chain connects TRBV27 to TRBJ2-5, with TRBD2 matching 9 bases. The CDR3 runs 18 residues. Unmatched junction bases numbered 17, after V lost 3 bases and J lost 6 bases. Germline CDR1 MNHEY, CDR2 SMNVEV (reference sequence). CDR3 loop: CASSFLTTGAGGPQTQYF. CDR3 coding DNA: TGTGCCAGCAGTTTTCTTACCACGGGGGCGGGAGGGCCGCAGACCCAGTACTTC.

The CDR3 loop is CASSLGTNQPQHF. DNA of the CDR3: TGTGCCAGCAGCTTGGGAACAAATCAGCCCCAGCATTTT. The V and J genes are TRBV5-6 and TRBJ1-5, with no clear D. Germline CDR1 reads SGHDT; CDR2 reads YYEEEE. Between the trimmed V and J ends, which lost 0 bases and 4 bases, there was a span of 5 bases. The CDR3 is 13 residues long.

The rearrangement joins TRBV7-6 to TRBJ2-1; 8 bases map to TRBD1. Germline V gene lookup returns CDR1 SGHVS and CDR2 FNYEAQ. Trimming took 5 bases from V and 0 from J; bases not matched to a gene: 3. This CDR3 is 15 amino acids long. CDR3 protein: CASSRTGGSYNEQFF. The CDR3 nucleotides read TGTGCCAGCAGCCGAACAGGGGGCTCCTACAATGAGCAGTTCTTC.

This chain uses TRBV9 with TRBJ2-5; 7 bases map to TRBD1. Unmatched junction bases numbered 4, after V lost 4 bases and J lost 4 bases. The CDR3 extends over 13 amino acids. Germline V lookup: CDR1 SGDLS, CDR2 YYNGEE. CDR3 sequence: CASSRGQGETQYF. In DNA, the CDR3 is TGTGCCAGCAGCAGGGGGCAGGGAGAGACCCAGTACTTC.

The rearrangement joins TRBV10-3 to TRBJ1-4; possibly TRBD1 for D (5 bases). From germline, CDR1 is ENHRY and CDR2 SYGVKD. The CDR3 runs 15 residues. V was trimmed by 11 bases and J by 3 bases, leaving 19 bases between them. Here the CDR3 reads CAPSPPGPPNEKLFF. DNA for the CDR3: TGTGCCCCCAGTCCTCCAGGGCCACCTAATGAAAAACTGTTTTTT.

This chain links TRBV6-2 or TRBV6-3 with TRBJ2-7, with unresolved D. Between the trimmed V and J ends, which lost 2 bases and 2 bases, there was a span of 10 bases. CDR1 and CDR2 from the germline V gene are MNHEY and SVGEGT. This CDR3 region has 14 residues. CDR3 sequence (DNA): TGTGCCAGCAGTTACCCCTCCCCGGCCTACGAGCAGTACTTC. Residues: CASSYPSPAYEQYF.

CDR3 sequence: CSATDYNEQFF. CDR3 sequence (DNA): TGCAGTGCGACAGACTACAATGAGCAGTTCTTC. The chain carries TRBV20-1 and TRBJ2-1, with D possibly matching TRBD1 (5 bases). The V and J ends lost 6 bases and 3 bases respectively, with 6 bases between them. Germline V gene sequence: CDR1 DFQATT, CDR2 SNEGSKA (reference sequence). The CDR3 loop spans 11 amino acids.

The gene calls are TRBV6-5 and TRBJ1-2; 9 nucleotides match TRBD1. CDR1 and CDR2 from the germline V gene are MNHEY and SVGAGI. This CDR3 spans 13 amino acids. With V trimmed by 4 bases and J by 7 bases, 4 bases remained unmatched. CDR3 in DNA: TGTGCCAGCAGTTCTACAGGGGGCTTTGGCTACACCTTC. Protein: CASSSTGGFGYTF.

The rearrangement links TRBV5-6 to TRBJ2-7; 8 bases are shared with TRBD1. V shed 2 bases and J 4 bases; nucleotides not matched to a gene: 5. Germline assignment: CDR1 SGHDT and CDR2 YYEEEE. The CDR3 has 14 residues. CDR3 nucleotides: TGTGCCAGCAGCTTACGGGACAGGATTTACGAGCAGTACTTC. Its protein is CASSLRDRIYEQYF.

V usage is TRBV28 and J usage is TRBJ2-7, with TRBD2 matching 7 bases. This CDR3 has 19 amino acids. In germline, CDR1 is MDHEN, CDR2 SYDVKM. The J segment lost 3 bases and the V segment lost 4 bases, leaving 21 bases of the junction unmatched. CDR3 nucleotide sequence: TGTGCCAGCAGTTCTCCACCGACTAGCCCAATTACCATTTTCTACGAGCAGTACTTC. This sequence encodes CASSSPPTSPITIFYEQYF.

This clone was seen once. The gene calls are TRBV9 and TRBJ2-5; D ambiguous. Germline CDR1 is SGDLS and CDR2 is YYNGEE. Trimming shortened V by 3 bases and J by 4 bases, and 13 bases separated the two germline ends. The CDR3 length is 14 residues. Here the CDR3 reads CASSGSTDGETQYF. DNA for the CDR3: TGTGCCAGCAGCGGTTCCACAGACGGAGAGACCCAGTACTTC.

This sequence joins TRBV7-2 and TRBJ1-5; the D gene is possibly TRBD1 (6 bases). V lost 5 bases and J lost 4, with 12 bases in between. The CDR3 spans 14 residues. CDR1 and CDR2 from the germline V gene are SGHTA and FQGNSA. The CDR3 spells CASSIKGENQPQHF. CDR3 DNA: TGTGCCAGCAGCATAAAGGGGGAGAATCAGCCCCAGCATTTT.

Only one count was recorded for this clone. V usage is TRBV18 and J usage is TRBJ1-5, with 11 bases aligning to TRBD1. This CDR3 comprises 16 residues. CDR1 is KGHSH, CDR2 LQKENI, per germline. V gave up 3 bases and J gave up 3 bases; unmatched junction bases: 4. CDR3 protein: CASSPGQGDLNQPQHF. In DNA form, the CDR3 reads TGTGCCAGCTCACCGGGACAGGGGGACCTCAATCAGCCCCAGCATTTT.

The chain combines TRBV27 with TRBJ2-2; 7 bases match TRBD1. The J segment lost 5 bases and the V segment lost 5 bases, leaving 17 bases of the junction unmatched. CDR3 length equals 18 residues. Looked up from germline, CDR1 is MNHEY and CDR2 is SMNVEV (reference sequence). CDR3 in amino acids: CASSRVPPRDRLTGELFF. For the CDR3, the DNA is TGTGCCAGCAGTCGTGTACCTCCCCGGGACAGATTGACCGGGGAGCTGTTTTTT.

This clone was seen once. This chain uses TRBV9 with TRBJ1-2, with 10 bases matching TRBD1. This CDR3 has 15 residues. Germline CDR1 SGDLS, CDR2 YYNGEE. The junction had 11 bases not matched to a gene; V was cut back by 4 bases and J by 8 bases. CDR3 in amino acids: CASSPRQGASLGYTF. For the CDR3, the DNA is TGTGCCAGCAGCCCTAGACAGGGGGCGAGTTTAGGCTACACCTTC.

The rearrangement joins TRBV6-5 to TRBJ2-7, with D perhaps matching TRBD1 (5 bases). There are 13 residues in the CDR3. Germline assignment: CDR1 MNHEY and CDR2 SVGAGI. V gave up 8 bases and J gave up 5 bases, with 16 bases separating them. The DNA of the CDR3 is TGTGCCAGCCGAGCCTCCGGACAACACGAGCAGTACTTC. It is translated as CASRASGQHEQYF.

The chain combines TRBV20-1 with TRBJ2-1; D gene unclear. Germline CDR1 reads DFQATT; CDR2 reads SNEGSKA (reference sequence). The V and J ends lost 2 bases and 5 bases respectively, with 4 bases between them. The CDR3 has 11 residues. The CDR3 sequence is CSARINNEQFF. CDR3 in DNA: TGCAGTGCTAGAATAAACAATGAGCAGTTCTTC.

The V and J genes are TRBV5-1 and TRBJ2-3, with 10 bases lining up with TRBD2. Germline CDR1 reads SGHRS; CDR2 reads YFSETQ. The CDR3 runs to 18 residues. J was trimmed by 2 bases and V by 1 base; bases with no gene match: 10. The CDR3 DNA follows: TGCGCCAGCAGCTTGCCTAGCGGGAGCTATCCCTACACAGATACGCAGTATTTT. Amino acid sequence: CASSLPSGSYPYTDTQYF.

The chain is built from TRBV11-2 and TRBJ1-3; D perhaps matches TRBD1 (6 bases). CDR1 is SGHAT, CDR2 FQNNGV, per germline. The CDR3 totals 16 residues. V dropped 6 bases and J dropped 0 bases, with 15 bases sitting between them. The CDR3 DNA reads as TGTGCCAGCAGACTCCAGGGGTCTTACTCTGGAAACACCATATATTTT. It encodes CASRLQGSYSGNTIYF.

This clone was counted between two and nine times. V is TRBV21-1 and J is TRBJ2-3; TRBD1, the table's D call, lacks a check against the DNA. TRBV21-1 counts as a pseudogene. This CDR3 is built from 16 residues. The CDR3 region has the DNA TGTGCCAGCAGCAAACTAAGGACAGGGAGGGCAGATACGCAGTATTTT. Protein: CASSKLRTGRADTQYF.

The chain is built from TRBV5-1 and TRBJ1-4, with TRBD1 matching over 7 bases. CDR1 is SGHRS, CDR2 YFSETQ, per germline. This CDR3 is built from 14 residues. With V trimmed by 3 bases and J by 6 bases, 5 bases remained unmatched. The CDR3, as DNA: TGCGCCAGCAGCTCCACCGGGACAGATGAAAAACTGTTTTTT. This translates into CASSSTGTDEKLFF.

The V and J genes are TRBV25-1 and TRBJ2-2; 7 positions match TRBD1. This CDR3 is built from 16 residues. From germline, CDR1 is MGHDK and CDR2 SYGVNS. J was trimmed by 1 base and V by 10 bases; bases with no gene match: 12. The CDR3 loop is CATRPGGNRNTGELFF. The CDR3 region has the DNA TGTGCCACCAGACCAGGGGGTAATAGGAACACCGGGGAGCTGTTTTTT.

CDR3 in DNA: TGTGCCAGCAGCCTAAGCGGGACTAGCACCGGGGAGCTGTTTTTT. Translated, it gives CASSLSGTSTGELFF. This chain links TRBV7-2 with TRBJ2-2; 8 nucleotides line up with TRBD2. CDR1 is SGHTA and CDR2 is FQGNSA in the germline V gene. Unmatched junction bases numbered 6, after V lost 5 bases and J lost 4 bases. The CDR3 totals 15 residues.

The chain is built from TRBV29-1 and TRBJ2-7; TRBD1 is a possible D gene (5 bases). Germline CDR1 is SQVTM and CDR2 is ANQGSEA. V lost 4 bases, J lost 5 bases, and 12 bases lay in between. This CDR3 region has 12 residues. CDR3 DNA: TGCAGCGTTGCCAGGGTAGTTAACGAGCAGTACTTC. Its protein product is CSVARVVNEQYF.

A note on this clone: The junction departs from the called germline gene at one end, perhaps through a read error. The chain combines TRBV2 with TRBJ2-5, with D possibly being TRBD1 (5 bases). The CDR3 has 14 residues. Germline assignment: CDR1 SNHLY and CDR2 FYNNEI. CDR3 sequence: CASSEDRDQETQYF. CDR3 bases: TGTGCCAGCAGCGAAGACAGAGACCAAGAGACCCAGTACTTC. Complete variable domain (other parts from reference TRBV2 and TRBJ2-5): EPEVTQTPSHQVTQMGQEVILRCVPISNHLYFYWYRQILGQKVEFLVSFYNNEISEKSEIFDDQFSVERPDGSNFTLKIRSTKLEDSAMYFCASSEDRDQETQYFGPGTRLLVL.

V is TRBV5-6 and J is TRBJ1-6; D gene ambiguous. This CDR3 has 17 amino acids. V was clipped by 2 bases and J by 0 bases, with 12 bases between them. Germline V CDR1 and CDR2: SGHDT, YYEEEE. CDR3 sequence: CASSLLTLRSYNSPLHF. DNA for the CDR3: TGTGCCAGCAGCTTACTGACACTTCGCTCCTATAATTCACCCCTCCACTTT.